These 29 T cell receptor beta chains came from one sample sequenced in a study of patients and donors after allogeneic stem cell transplantation. In TCRdb, the RT-PCR reads were re-called with MiXCR into one record per CDR3 protein. The repertoire holds hundreds of thousands of distinct CDR3 sequences, with 16% as singletons. The sequencing input was blood, either unsorted or a sorted T cell fraction (not recorded which). The source is a human donor who was either an allogeneic HSCT recipient or a stem cell or donor lymphocyte infusion donor (not recorded which). It is not recorded whose cells these are; they may come from a transplant donor.

Ten or more counts support this clonotype. The chain combines TRBV25-1 with TRBJ2-7; a weak D match, TRBD2 (6 bases). Germline V gene sequence: CDR1 MGHDK, CDR2 SYGVNS. The CDR3 has 12 amino acids. V was cut by 3 bases and J by 3 bases, with 6 bases left in between. The CDR3 loop reads CASSEGGYEQYF. As DNA, the CDR3 is TGTGCCAGCAGTGAGGGGGGCTACGAGCAGTACTTC.

This chain links TRBV20-1 with TRBJ2-2, with TRBD2 matching 7 bases. Unmatched junction bases numbered 4, after V lost 2 bases and J lost 1 base. This CDR3 is built from 15 residues. Germline CDR1 is DFQATT and CDR2 is SNEGSKA (reference sequence). The CDR3 here is CSARPLAENTGELFF. Written as DNA, the CDR3 is TGCAGTGCTAGACCGCTAGCGGAGAACACCGGGGAGCTGTTTTTT.

This clonotype was counted a single time. The gene calls are TRBV7-2 and TRBJ1-1; TRBD1 aligns across 8 bases. This CDR3 is built from 14 residues. The germline gives CDR1 SGHTA, CDR2 FQGNSA. V lost 5 bases to trimming and J lost 5 bases; unmatched junction nucleotides: 7. The chain's CDR3 is CASSGTGRATEAFF. CDR3 sequence (DNA): TGTGCCAGCAGCGGGACAGGCAGGGCGACTGAAGCTTTCTTT.

The sample holds many counts of this clonotype. This chain links TRBV12-3 or TRBV12-4 with TRBJ2-7; 7 bases match TRBD1. The CDR3 contains 13 residues. V dropped 6 bases and J dropped 4; count of bases not matched to a gene: 6. The CDR3 spells CASRGTAFYEQYF. CDR3 nucleotides: TGTGCCAGCAGGGGGACAGCCTTTTACGAGCAGTACTTC.

This clonotype was seen a few times. This chain joins TRBV6-2 or TRBV6-3 and TRBJ2-7, with TRBD1 matching over 7 bases. The ends lost 7 bases at V and 6 bases at J; junction bases unmatched: 9. The CDR3 has 13 residues. Germline V gives CDR1 MNHEY, CDR2 SVGEGT. CDR3: CASINRQGREQYF. The DNA for the CDR3 is TGTGCCAGCATAAATAGACAGGGACGCGAGCAGTACTTC.

This clonotype was detected only a few times. For the CDR3, the DNA is TGTGCCAGCAGTTCGATGAGTCTGGGCTCCTACAATGAGCAGTTCTTC. This translates into CASSSMSLGSYNEQFF. The genes are TRBV27 and TRBJ2-1; no clear D. V lost 4 bases and J lost 0, with 13 bases in between. Germline CDR1 is MNHEY and CDR2 is SMNVEV (reference sequence). The CDR3 is made up of 16 amino acids.

The table lists this clonotype with many counts. The rearrangement links TRBV12-3 or TRBV12-4 to TRBJ2-1; a weak D match, TRBD1 (6 bases). Trimming shortened V by 2 bases and J by 14 bases, and 25 bases separated the two germline ends. The CDR3 runs 16 residues. The CDR3 spells CASSLLGNHLTGMKFF. The DNA of the CDR3 is TGTGCCAGCAGTTTATTGGGGAACCACCTTACAGGGATGAAGTTCTTC.

This clonotype was observed at least ten times. The CDR3 reads CASSPRTNQPQHF. For the CDR3, the DNA is TGTGCCAGCAGTCCCCGGACGAATCAGCCCCAGCATTTT. The chain links TRBV12-3 or TRBV12-4 to TRBJ1-5; D is unclear. The V and J ends lost 5 bases and 4 bases respectively, with 9 bases between them. The CDR3 runs 13 residues.

CDR3 region: CASSYSASGPYEQYF. In nucleotides, the CDR3 is TGTGCCAGCAGTTACTCCGCTAGCGGCCCTTACGAGCAGTACTTC. The rearrangement joins TRBV6-5 to TRBJ2-7, with 7 bases lining up with TRBD2. V lost 0 bases to trimming and J lost 4 bases; unmatched junction nucleotides: 6. This CDR3 is 15 amino acids long. CDR1 and CDR2 from the germline V gene are MNHEY and SVGAGI.

This clonotype was seen many times. The gene calls are TRBV4-3 and TRBJ2-4; D may be TRBD1 (5 bases). Trimming shortened V by 3 bases and J by 3 bases, and 12 bases separated the two germline ends. The CDR3 loop spans 15 amino acids. CDR1 LGHNA and CDR2 YSLEER come from the germline V gene. For the CDR3, the DNA is TGCGCCAGCAGCCAGTTGGGGCAGGACAAAAACATTCAGTACTTC. Amino acids: CASSQLGQDKNIQYF.

This clonotype was counted a few times. The gene calls are TRBV20-1 and TRBJ1-5; the D gene is possibly TRBD1 (6 bases). From germline, CDR1 is DFQATT and CDR2 SNEGSKA (reference sequence). The CDR3 has 15 residues. V was shortened by 0 bases and J by 4 bases, with 13 bases between the two germline ends. CDR3 nucleotide sequence: TGCAGTGCTAGAGATCACGGGGGCGGGAATCAGCCCCAGCATTTT. Translation: CSARDHGGGNQPQHF.

In this sample, this clonotype turned up many times. The chain carries TRBV29-1 and TRBJ2-3; D perhaps matches TRBD2 (6 bases). Germline V gene sequence: CDR1 SQVTM, CDR2 ANQGSEA. The CDR3 contains 14 residues. Trimming took off 4 bases at V and 1 base at J, with 12 bases between the two ends. CDR3 coding DNA: TGCAGCGTTGGGGGCGGGGATCGCACAGATACGCAGTATTTT. This encodes CSVGGGDRTDTQYF.

This sequence joins TRBV7-9 and TRBJ2-7, with 7 bases that match TRBD1. The germline V gene encodes CDR1 SEHNR and CDR2 FQNEAQ (reference sequence). The V and J ends lost 5 bases and 7 bases, in that order; junction bases with no gene match: 14. CDR3 size: 15 residues. The CDR3: CASSPQGVFSGEQYF. For the CDR3, the DNA is TGTGCCAGCAGCCCCCAGGGGGTATTTTCGGGTGAGCAGTACTTC.

The chain employs TRBV20-1 and TRBJ1-2, with a tentative D call TRBD1 (5 bases). Deletions cut 6 bases from V and 4 bases from J, with 24 bases between. The germline V gene encodes CDR1 DFQATT and CDR2 SNEGSKA (reference sequence). The CDR3 contains 16 residues. The CDR3, as DNA: TGCAGTGCCAGATACGATTTCGAACTTCAGGGCTATGGCTACACCTTC. Residues: CSARYDFELQGYGYTF.

This clonotype was counted only a few times. This sequence joins TRBV28 and TRBJ2-7; possibly TRBD1 for D (6 bases). The V end lost 7 bases, the J end lost 7 bases, and 20 bases lay between the germline ends. The CDR3 is made up of 14 amino acids. The V gene's germline CDR1 is MDHEN and CDR2 SYDVKM. In DNA form, the CDR3 reads TGTGCCAGCACCCCTGGGGGCAAGACGGAGGAGCAGTACTTC. Translating it yields CASTPGGKTEEQYF.

CDR3 amino acids: CASSGITGSSTEAFF. The CDR3 DNA reads as TGCGCCAGCAGCGGCATAACAGGGTCGAGCACTGAAGCTTTCTTT. V and J are TRBV5-1 and TRBJ1-1; D possibly corresponds to TRBD1 (6 bases). In germline, CDR1 is SGHRS, CDR2 YFSETQ. V lost 4 bases and J lost 4, with 17 bases in between. CDR3 size: 15 residues.

The chain links TRBV12-3 or TRBV12-4 to TRBJ2-5, with a tentative D call TRBD1 (6 bases). The CDR3 consists of 14 residues. The V and J ends lost 3 bases and 5 bases respectively, with 13 bases between them. The CDR3 DNA reads as TGTGCCAGCAGTTTTTCCAGGGGCTGGGAGACCCAGTACTTC. Translated, it gives CASSFSRGWETQYF.

Here the CDR3 reads CASSLDETGTGELFF. The CDR3 DNA follows: TGTGCCAGCAGCTTAGATGAGACGGGCACCGGGGAGCTGTTTTTT. The J gene is TRBJ2-2, the V gene TRBV7-6; D gene unclear. Germline loops: CDR1 SGHVS, CDR2 FNYEAQ. Trimming took 1 base from V and 4 from J, leaving 10 bases between them. CDR3 length: 15 residues. Drawing the rest from reference TRBV7-6 and TRBJ2-2, the complete variable domain is GAGVSQSPRYKVTKRGQDVALRCDPISGHVSLYWYRQALGQGPEFLTYFNYEAQQDKSGLPNDRFSAERPEGSISTLTIQRTEQRDSAMYRCASSLDETGTGELFFGEGSRLTVL.

This clonotype was seen more than once but under ten times. The chain carries TRBV11-3 and TRBJ2-2, with D possibly being TRBD1 (6 bases). V shed 7 bases and J shed 2 bases, with 11 bases lying between them. Germline V lookup: CDR1 SGHNT, CDR2 YENEEA. This CDR3 has 14 residues. CDR3 sequence (DNA): TGTGCCAGCACTCACAGGGATAACACCGGGGAGCTGTTTTTT. Its translation: CASTHRDNTGELFF.

The chain uses TRBV29-1 and TRBJ2-5; TRBD1 matches 7 bases. The CDR3 covers 14 residues. The V gene's germline CDR1 is SQVTM and CDR2 ANQGSEA. V was clipped by 7 bases and J by 5 bases; unmatched bases: 13. CDR3 region: CSATGWGTKETQYF. For the CDR3, the DNA is TGCAGCGCGACAGGGTGGGGCACCAAGGAGACCCAGTACTTC.

V is TRBV11-2 and J is TRBJ2-1, with D possibly matching TRBD1 (6 bases). The CDR3 loop spans 16 amino acids. CDR1 is SGHAT, CDR2 FQNNGV, per germline. The V and J ends lost 6 bases and 0 bases respectively, with 15 bases between them. The CDR3 region has the DNA TGTGCCAGCAGTTTAAAGGGACATGTCTCCTACAATGAGCAGTTCTTC. Residues: CASSLKGHVSYNEQFF.

The gene calls are TRBV6-5 and TRBJ2-7; a possible D gene is TRBD2 (5 bases). Trimming removed 2 bases from V and 2 bases from J, with 16 bases in between. In germline, CDR1 is MNHEY, CDR2 SVGAGI. This CDR3 comprises 16 residues. CDR3 sequence (DNA): TGTGCCAGCAGTTACCTCCCGGGAATCCCCACCTACGAGCAGTACTTC. Translated, it gives CASSYLPGIPTYEQYF.

The chain links TRBV11-3 to TRBJ2-3, with D unclear. Looked up from germline, CDR1 is SGHNT and CDR2 is YENEEA. V gave up 2 bases and J gave up 8 bases, with 11 bases separating them. This CDR3 contains 13 residues. The CDR3 DNA reads as TGTGCCAGCAGCTTACCCACTCTCCGTACGCAGTATTTT. This translates into CASSLPTLRTQYF.

The sample holds a few counts of this clonotype. The chain has TRBV3-1 and TRBJ2-1; TRBD2 matches at 8 bases. Germline values: CDR1 LGHDT, CDR2 YNNKEL (reference sequence). The CDR3 runs to 15 residues. The V gene end was trimmed by 3 bases and the J gene end by 6 bases; junction bases not matched to a gene: 7. CDR3 loop: CASSQHRGRINEQFF. Here the CDR3 DNA reads TGTGCCAGCAGCCAGCATCGCGGGAGGATCAATGAGCAGTTCTTC.

The chain combines TRBV15 with TRBJ2-1, with 8 positions matching TRBD2. V was clipped by 3 bases and J by 9 bases; unmatched bases: 7. This CDR3 spans 14 amino acids. The V gene's germline CDR1 is LNHNV and CDR2 YYDKDF (reference sequence). DNA of the CDR3: TGTGCCACCAGCAGTCCCGGGAGGGCCGGTGAGCAGTTCTTC. It translates to CATSSPGRAGEQFF.

The rearrangement uses TRBV20-1 and TRBJ1-1; 7 bases agree with TRBD1. CDR3 size: 14 residues. The V gene's germline CDR1 is DFQATT and CDR2 SNEGSKA (reference sequence). The V and J ends lost 6 bases and 4 bases, in that order; junction bases with no gene match: 11. The CDR3 sequence is CSATHRGLGTEAFF. The CDR3 region has the DNA TGCAGTGCAACCCACAGGGGCTTGGGCACTGAAGCTTTCTTT.

The chain couples TRBV6-2 or TRBV6-3 to TRBJ2-7; D assignment may be TRBD1 or TRBD2 (5 bases each). This CDR3 contains 13 residues. Deletions cut 2 bases from V and 3 bases from J, with 8 bases between. Germline V gene sequence: CDR1 MNHEY, CDR2 SVGEGT. CDR3 residues: CASSYGGFYEQYF. The CDR3 coding sequence is TGTGCCAGCAGTTACGGGGGATTCTACGAGCAGTACTTC.

This sequence joins TRBV6-1 and TRBJ2-1; D may be TRBD1 (6 bases). Germline CDR1 and CDR2: MNHNS and SASEGT. V was pared by 6 bases and J by 7 bases, with 19 bases between. This CDR3 region has 15 residues. CDR3 in DNA: TGTGCCAGCAGCAGGGGTACTTTGAGAAGGAATGAGCAGTTCTTC. Translating gives CASSRGTLRRNEQFF.

V is TRBV7-8 and J is TRBJ2-7, with TRBD2 matching over 7 bases. This CDR3 region has 15 residues. J gave up 5 bases and V 5 bases, and 12 bases lay outside the gene matches. The V gene's germline CDR1 is SGHVS and CDR2 FQNEAQ. The CDR3 DNA reads TGTGCCAGCAGCCCCACCGCCGGGGGAGGGCACGAGCAGTACTTC. Its protein product is CASSPTAGGGHEQYF.